The 10 T cell receptor beta chains below come from one sample, sequenced in a study of glioma-infiltrating T cells. Amplification of TCR alpha and beta CDR3 regions from RNA used iRepertoire nested multiplex PCR. TCRdb reprocessed the multiplex PCR reads via MiXCR and lists one record per CDR3 protein. This sample carries around 190,000 distinct CDR3 sequences, about 46% of them seen once, and the ten largest clones take around 5%. The sample comprised glioma tissue, nonneoplastic brain tissue, or PBMCs (not recorded which). The receptors originated from a human donor with low-grade glioma or glioblastoma, undergoing nonglioma brain surgery, or in good health (not recorded which).

Points on this clonotype: Being one base from a much bigger clone, this may be a read error. The chain carries TRBV4-1 and TRBJ2-3; D gene ambiguous. Between the trimmed V and J ends, which lost 6 bases and 1 base, there was a span of 14 bases. Germline V gene lookup returns CDR1 MGHRA and CDR2 YSYEKL. There are 15 residues in the CDR3. The CDR3 DNA reads as TGCGCCAGCAGGCAATCGGATGCCCGCACAGATACGCAGTATTTT. This gives the protein CASRQSDARTDTQYF.

This clonotype was seen a few times. This chain links TRBV29-1 with TRBJ2-7; D might be TRBD2 (6 bases). The CDR3 runs to 11 residues. Germline CDR1 and CDR2: SQVTM and ANQGSEA. Trimming removed 4 bases from V and 6 bases from J, with 10 bases in between. The CDR3 nucleotides are TGCAGCGTTGTCTCGGGGGTCGAGCAGTACTTC. Encoded protein: CSVVSGVEQYF.

This clonotype was found a few times. A read error may be the cause here, since a much bigger clone is one base away. The chain uses TRBV6-1 and TRBJ2-5; D is ambiguous. CDR3 size: 12 residues. Germline values: CDR1 MNHNS, CDR2 SASEGT. The DNA for the CDR3 is TGTGCCAGCAGTGAACTCATAGAGACCAAGTACTTC. This gives the protein CASSELIETKYF.

Note on this clonotype: A much larger clone lies a single base off, so this may be a read error. The chain carries TRBV2 and TRBJ1-5; D remains unclear. CDR1 is SNHLY, CDR2 FYNNEI, per germline. The CDR3 runs 11 residues. CDR3 amino acids: CASRLNHPQHF. CDR3 nucleotides: TGTGCCAGCAGACTAAATCACCCCCAGCATTTT.

About this clonotype itself: This sequence may be a read error, since a much larger clone differs from it by one base. The chain joins TRBV20-1 to TRBJ2-2; D tentatively reads TRBD1 or TRBD2 (5 bases each). Germline V lookup: CDR1 DFQATT, CDR2 SNEGSKA (reference sequence). The CDR3 sequence is 13 residues long. V lost 7 bases to trimming and J lost 4 bases, with 13 bases between them. CDR3 amino acids: CSETGPLTGELFF. CDR3 DNA sequence: TGCAGTGAAACGGGACCCCTCACCGGGGAGCTGTTTTTT.

A remark on this clonotype: A read error may produce the germline difference seen at one junction end. V and J are TRBV6-2 or TRBV6-3 and TRBJ2-1; 8 nucleotides match TRBD2. Germline-derived CDR1 and CDR2 are MNHEY and SVGEGT. The CDR3 has 15 residues. CDR3 protein: CASSQPGLAENEHFF. The CDR3 DNA reads as TGTGCCAGCAGTCAGCCTGGACTAGCCGAGAATGAGCATTTCTTC.

This clonotype has a count of ten or more. This rearrangement joins TRBV20-1 to TRBJ1-3; TRBD1 is a possible D gene (6 bases). V lost 3 bases and J 4 bases, leaving 10 bases between the germline ends. Germline V lookup: CDR1 DFQATT, CDR2 SNEGSKA (reference sequence). The CDR3 is 13 residues long. Written as DNA, the CDR3 is TGCAGTGCTAGGGCCACAGGGGGAAACACCATATATTTT. Protein product: CSARATGGNTIYF.

A remark on this clonotype: This sequence may be a read error, since a much larger clone differs from it by one base. J is TRBJ2-7 and V is TRBV7-8; 7 bases match TRBD1. The germline gives CDR1 SGHVS, CDR2 FQNEAQ. V shed 10 bases and J 7 bases; nucleotides not matched to a gene: 13. CDR3 size: 13 residues. CDR3 in amino acids: CATSLGGVEEQYF. The CDR3 bases are TGTGCCACCAGTTTAGGGGGCGTTGAGGAGCAGTACTTC.

The genes are TRBV5-5 and TRBJ2-1; D gene uncertain. Germline values: CDR1 SGHKS, CDR2 YYEKEE (reference sequence). Trimming took 4 bases from V and 8 from J, leaving 16 bases between them. The CDR3 totals 14 residues. The CDR3 DNA reads as TGTGCCAGCAGCGAAACTACAGTATTGGATGAGCAGTTCTTC. This gives the protein CASSETTVLDEQFF.

This clonotype has at least ten counts. The rearrangement uses TRBV28 and TRBJ2-7; 12 bases line up with TRBD2. V lost 4 bases, J lost 3 bases, and 4 bases stayed unmatched. The CDR3 runs to 15 residues. Looked up from germline, CDR1 is MDHEN and CDR2 is SYDVKM. In DNA form, the CDR3 reads TGTGCCAGCAGTTCCGGACTAGCGGGATACTACGAGCAGTACTTC. Amino acids: CASSSGLAGYYEQYF. Drawing the rest from reference TRBV28 and TRBJ2-7, the complete variable domain is DVKVTQSSRYLVKRTGEKVFLECVQDMDHENMFWYRQDPGLGLRLIYFSYDVKMKEKGDIPEGYSVSREKKERFSLILESASTNQTSMYLCASSSGLAGYYEQYFGPGTRLTVT.